The entry below describes one T cell receptor beta chain. Its cognate antigen is unknown. The sample is drawn from a study of OX40 agonist ivuxolimab in advanced cancers. Whole-study findings and limits: Relative to CD4+, CD8+ T cells held more expanded clones on average. The antigens recognized by the expanded peripheral T cells, that is their antigen specificity, were not determined. At 0.1 to 3.0 mg/kg and by week 6, CD4+ and CD8+ T cells in the blood had expanded clonally.

Trimming removed 3 bases at V and 0 bases at J, with 15 bases between. Germline V gives CDR1 KGHSH, CDR2 LQKENI. The CDR3 runs 17 residues. Generated by immunoSEQ multiplex PCR, the TCRdb table keeps only in-frame clones and is missing some. The table records roughly 82,000 clones, 89% of them present only once. Sequenced here: CD4+ or CD8+ T cells sorted from blood, sampled in a trial of the OX40 agonist ivuxolimab. This sequence joins TRBV18 and TRBJ2-1; tentatively, D is TRBD1 or TRBD2 (5 bases each). The clonotype was recovered from an adult with an advanced solid tumor such as melanoma, head and neck, liver or kidney cancer. CDR3 sequence (DNA): TGTGCCAGCTCACCGTATCCGGGGCCGAGCTCCTACAATGAGCAGTTCTTC. This translates into CASSPYPGPSSYNEQFF.